What follows describes a single T cell receptor (beta chain). What it binds is unknown. This entry is derived from a study of shared clonotypes between healthy human individuals. Findings and caveats of the study: Only blood underwent sampling, and tissue repertoires likely differ. Some naive CD4 clonotypes, around 5%, turned up in common across several donors. Few donors limited the genetic and exposure-history diversity represented. Across subsets, estimated richness was generally greater for naive than for memory populations.

Trimming stripped 6 bases from V and 6 bases from J, with 12 bases between. This CDR3 has 12 amino acids. The germline V gene has CDR1 MNHEY and CDR2 SMNVEV (reference sequence). Profiled with immunoSEQ multiplex PCR; TCRdb holds only in-frame clones, not every one. The table includes about 2.1 million clones, just under 95% detected once. Positive CCR7 selection of CD45RO-negative cells yielded the naive CD8 cells, and terminally differentiated effector memory CD45RA+ cells were excluded. This clonotype originated in a man younger than 30 in good health. Some clones in this sample may be carry-over from other donors' samples. Material: naive CD8+ T cells from PBMCs. This chain links TRBV27 with TRBJ2-7; perhaps TRBD2 as D (7 bases). The CDR3: CASRGGGIEQYF. Written as DNA, the CDR3 is TGTGCCAGCAGAGGGGGGGGAATCGAGCAGTACTTC.